A single sample gave rise to the 3 T cell receptor beta chains below, sequenced in a study of cytomegalovirus exposure and HLA in healthy donors. Vbeta (60) and Jbeta (13) primers were used in the PCR. Some clones are missing from TCRdb's copy, which holds only in-frame ones; the method was immunoSEQ multiplex PCR. This table holds fewer than 200,000 clones, roughly 70% found once. The sequenced sample consisted of PBMCs. The receptors derive from a woman between 18 and 29 years old in good health and CMV-seropositive.

The chain is built from TRBV7-2 and TRBJ2-7, with 10 nucleotides matching TRBD1. The CDR3 has 19 amino acids. Looked up from germline, CDR1 is SGHTA and CDR2 is FQGNSA. The ends lost 4 bases at V and 0 bases at J; junction bases unmatched: 15. CDR3 coding DNA: TGTGCCAGCAGCTCACAAGCCGGGACAGGGGCCTTTAGCTCCTACGAGCAGTACTTC. Translated: CASSSQAGTGAFSSYEQYF.

This clone was observed a handful of times. The rearrangement links TRBV7-3 to TRBJ2-1, with D perhaps matching TRBD2 (6 bases). Trimming shortened V by 5 bases and J by 7 bases, and 21 bases separated the two germline ends. Looked up from germline, CDR1 is SGHTA and CDR2 is FQGTGA. There are 16 residues in the CDR3. CDR3 nucleotide sequence: TGTGCCAGCAGCCATGGACTGGGGGAGGCTAGGAATGAGCAGTTCTTC. Translated: CASSHGLGEARNEQFF.

CDR3 DNA sequence: TGTGCCAGCAGGTCGACAGGAGAAGCTTTCTTT. Protein: CASRSTGEAFF. The chain uses TRBV2 and TRBJ1-1; D is possibly TRBD1 (6 bases). The CDR3 is 11 amino acids. Trimming stripped 6 bases from V and 8 bases from J, with 10 bases between. Per germline, CDR1 SNHLY and CDR2 FYNNEI.